The source of this T cell receptor beta chain is a study of blood T cell repertoires in COVID-19. Study information: Whether acute or convalescent, the COVID-19 samples came from the United States, Italy and Spain. Sources were T cells, B-cell-depleted T cells, or PBMCs; the material itself was cDNA or gDNA.

Germline values: CDR1 MNHEY, CDR2 SMNVEV (reference sequence). V lost 3 bases and J lost 8, with 16 bases in between. The CDR3 has 14 amino acids. Methods used by the authors: It was from reference gene primer amplification that nucleated cell counts were estimated. Measured with immunoSEQ multiplex PCR; TCRdb has only the in-frame clones, and not every one. The V and J calls and clone size were taken over from that table, and D and trimming were inferred from the DNA. The sample shows 90,000 to 110,000 clones, approximately 90% of them seen only once. The sample taken for sequencing was peripheral blood. The receptor's source is a human donor in a cohort sampled during active COVID-19. V gene TRBV27 combines with J gene TRBJ1-2; the D is unclear. The chain's CDR3 is CASSFRERVGGYTF. The DNA of the CDR3 is TGTGCCAGCAGTTTTCGGGAACGGGTGGGCGGCTACACCTTC.